This TCR beta chain emerged from a study of metastatic and nonmetastatic thyroid tumors. Study overall: The study looked at repertoires side by side in blood and in tumor or nodule tissue from malignant and benign thyroid patients. Findings and limits, study-wide: Malignant tumors reportedly showed significantly higher TCR beta diversity than benign nodules in both blood and tumor.

This clone showed up many times. Its antigen is as yet unknown. Original processing notes: The study's classifier, a distant-metastasis tool for papillary thyroid cancer, was built using CDR3 differences across clinicopathological groups. With MiXCR, TCRdb called clones anew from the PCR reads. TCRdb assigned the V and J calls; the authors' analysis was not used. Among 25,000 or so clones listed, over 12% were seen once. No patient received treatment before thyroid surgery. The CDR3 runs to 14 residues. V dropped 4 bases and J dropped 4; count of bases not matched to a gene: 5. The germline CDR1 and CDR2 sequences are MNHEY and SMNVEV (reference sequence).

The receptor's source is a male donor with papillary thyroid cancer or a benign thyroid nodule (not recorded which). Some clones in this sample may be carry-over from other donors' samples. Sequencing was done on a sample of blood. The gene calls are TRBV27 and TRBJ1-2; 8 nucleotides line up with TRBD1. For the CDR3, the DNA is TGTGCCAGCAGTTGGGCAGGGGGCTTCTATGGCTACACCTTC. This codes for CASSWAGGFYGYTF.